This record covers a single T cell receptor (beta chain). The data belong to a study of blood T cell repertoires in COVID-19. Study details: Samples of COVID-19 (acute and convalescent) were obtained from the United States, Italy and Spain. T cells, B-cell-depleted T cells, or PBMCs supplied cDNA or gDNA.

V lost 5 bases to trimming and J lost 0 bases; unmatched junction nucleotides: 13. The CDR3 is made up of 18 amino acids. The germline V gene encodes CDR1 MNHEY and CDR2 SMNVEV (reference sequence). Original processing methods: The assay estimated nucleated cells by amplifying reference gene primers. Libraries were prepared by immunoSEQ multiplex PCR; TCRdb keeps only in-frame clonotypes and omits some of them. From that table come the V and J calls and clone size; the DNA was used to work out D and trimming. The top ten hold roughly 9.2% of the sample, which has 190,000 or so clones, over 75% seen once.

The clonotype comes from an elderly woman with acute or convalescent COVID-19. The V gene is TRBV27, the J gene TRBJ1-3, with 7 bases identical to TRBD1. Source material: peripheral blood. CDR3 DNA sequence: TGTGCCAGCAGTGCACAGCCAGGGGGGCCTACCTCTGGAAACACCATATATTTT. This sequence encodes CASSAQPGGPTSGNTIYF.